This TCR beta chain was retrieved from a study of CDR3 diversity in severe acne. The CDR3 extends over 14 amino acids. Germline V gene sequence: CDR1 SGHRS, CDR2 YFSETQ. One entry per CDR3 protein, called by TCRdb with MiXCR from the PCR reads. The sample holds roughly 81,000 distinct CDR3 sequences, approximately 52% seen once. Points on this clonotype: Germline is not matched at one junction end, which may reflect a read error.

What was sequenced was blood. The receptor was derived from a male donor in good health, serving as a control. The chain has TRBV5-1 and TRBJ1-2, with D possibly being TRBD1 (6 bases). The DNA of the CDR3 is TGTGCCAGCAGCTTGGCCACAGGGAGATATGGCTACACCTTC. It is translated as CASSLATGRYGYTF. Using reference TRBV5-1 and TRBJ1-2 for the parts outside the CDR3, the full variable domain is KAGVTQTPRYLIKTRGQQVTLSCSPISGHRSVSWYQQTPGQGLQFLFEYFSETQRNKGNFPGRFSGRQFSNSRSEMNVSTLELGDSALYLCASSLATGRYGYTFGSGTRLTVV.